These 10 T cell receptor beta chains originate from one sample sequenced in a study of neurological immune-mediated disorders. Time point indicated: longitudinal time-point 1 (baseline). TCRdb re-analysed the 5' RACE reads in MiXCR, keeping a single row per CDR3 protein. The repertoire consists of about 49,000 distinct CDR3 sequences, with 9% to 10% occurring once and the leading ten covering roughly 1.5%. The sample consisted of PBMCs. These receptors were obtained from a woman aged 40 to 50 in good health.

This clonotype was counted ten times or more. The chain links TRBV7-2 to TRBJ2-3; D is undetermined. The V and J ends lost 1 base and 6 bases respectively, with 11 bases between them. Per the germline V gene, CDR1 is SGHTA and CDR2 is FQGNSA. This CDR3 comprises 14 residues. CDR3 DNA sequence: TGTGCCAGCAGCTTAGGTGCTAGGTTTGATACGCAGTATTTT. The encoded protein is CASSLGARFDTQYF. The entire variable domain, with the rest obtained from reference TRBV7-2 and TRBJ2-3, is as follows: GAGVSQSPSNKVTEKGKDVELRCDPISGHTALYWYRQSLGQGLEFLIYFQGNSAPDKSGLPSDRFSAERTGGSVSTLTIQRTQQEDSAVYLCASSLGARFDTQYFGPGTRLTVL.

This clonotype came up many times. The rearrangement uses TRBV20-1 and TRBJ2-5; 9 bases align to TRBD2. Looked up from germline, CDR1 is DFQATT and CDR2 is SNEGSKA (reference sequence). The CDR3 covers 15 residues. Germline trimming cut 2 bases from V and 4 bases from J; bases unmatched to any gene: 8. The CDR3 DNA sequence: TGCAGTGCTAGAAACCCGGGACTAGCTGGAGAGACCCAGTACTTC. It encodes CSARNPGLAGETQYF.

This clonotype was seen many times. V gene TRBV12-3 or TRBV12-4 combines with J gene TRBJ2-2; tentatively, D is TRBD1 or TRBD2 (5 bases each). CDR3 length equals 15 residues. The V gene lost 6 bases and the J gene lost 6 bases, with 17 bases spanning the gap. The CDR3 protein is CASRRLEEGPGELFF. CDR3 DNA sequence: TGTGCCAGCAGGAGACTTGAAGAGGGGCCCGGGGAGCTGTTTTTT.

This clonotype occurred many times. The chain is built from TRBV7-2 and TRBJ2-3; 7 positions match TRBD1. In germline, CDR1 is SGHTA, CDR2 FQGNSA. J lost 1 base, V lost 0 bases, and 4 bases had no gene match. CDR3 length equals 16 residues. The CDR3 is CASSLAPGGGTDTQYF. CDR3 nucleotides: TGTGCCAGCAGCTTAGCGCCAGGGGGAGGCACAGATACGCAGTATTTT.

Details on this clonotype: This sequence may be a read error, since a much larger clone differs from it by one base. The rearrangement uses TRBV5-1 and TRBJ1-1; D is undetermined. The CDR3 is 13 residues long. Germline-derived CDR1 and CDR2 are SGHRS and YFSETQ. The DNA of the CDR3 is TGCGTCAGCAGCATCGGCCCGAACACTGAAGCTTTCTTT. Translating gives CVSSIGPNTEAFF.

This clonotype was seen at least ten times. The genes are TRBV5-6 and TRBJ1-2; weak D call: TRBD1 (6 bases). The germline V gene has CDR1 SGHDT and CDR2 YYEEEE. Trimming pared 0 bases from V and 1 base from J, leaving 13 bases between. CDR3 length: 16 amino acids. The CDR3 is CASSLVEGGFNYGYTF. The DNA of the CDR3 is TGTGCCAGCAGCTTGGTGGAGGGGGGTTTTAACTATGGCTACACCTTC.

Ten or more counts support this clonotype. V usage is TRBV5-1 and J usage is TRBJ2-7; 8 bases agree with TRBD1. The CDR3 is made up of 15 amino acids. V trimming: 4 bases; J trimming: 7 bases; junction bases outside the gene matches: 13. Per the germline V gene, CDR1 is SGHRS and CDR2 is YFSETQ. CDR3 protein: CASSLDGTGLREQYF. The DNA for the CDR3 is TGCGCCAGCAGCCTGGACGGGACAGGCTTGAGGGAGCAGTACTTC. Using reference TRBV5-1 and TRBJ2-7 for the parts outside the CDR3, the full variable domain is KAGVTQTPRYLIKTRGQQVTLSCSPISGHRSVSWYQQTPGQGLQFLFEYFSETQRNKGNFPGRFSGRQFSNSRSEMNVSTLELGDSALYLCASSLDGTGLREQYFGPGTRLTVT.

This clonotype has a count of ten or more. The CDR3 nucleotides read TGCGCCAGCAGCCCCACCGGTGGGGGGAACATTCAGTACTTC. Translating gives CASSPTGGGNIQYF. The chain has TRBV4-3 and TRBJ2-4; possibly TRBD2 for D (6 bases). The length of the CDR3 is 14 residues. Germline CDR1 is LGHNA and CDR2 is YSLEER. V was shortened by 4 bases and J by 7 bases, with 14 bases between the two germline ends.

In regard to this clonotype: This may arise from a read error, as a much more abundant clone is one base away. This chain joins TRBV5-8 and TRBJ1-5; 9 bases are a match to TRBD1. Germline V gene data show CDR1 as SGHTS and CDR2 as YDEGEE. CDR3 size: 17 residues. The CDR3 spells CASGFGQGRPSNQPQHF. CDR3 DNA sequence: TGTGCCAGCGGCTTCGGACAGGGGAGGCCTAGCAATCAGCCCCAGCATTTT.

Notes on this clonotype: This may come from a read error, since a much larger clone is one base off. The CDR3 DNA reads as TGTGTCAGCAGCCTATATCAATCCGGGGAGCTGTTTTTT. Residues: CVSSLYQSGELFF. This chain uses TRBV7-8 with TRBJ2-2; D ambiguous. The germline CDR1 and CDR2 sequences are SGHVS and FQNEAQ. This CDR3 contains 13 residues. Combining the CDR3 with reference TRBV7-8 and TRBJ2-2 gives the whole variable domain GAGVSQSPRYKVAKRGQDVALRCDPISGHVSLFWYQQALGQGPEFLTYFQNEAQLDKSGLPSDRFFAERPEGSVSTLKIQRTQQEDSAVYLCVSSLYQSGELFFGEGSRLTVL.